This TCR beta chain was recorded in a study of T-cell reconstitution after alpha-beta-depleted transplantation in children. General study points: Where some patients showed high TCRbeta diversity at day 60, it came from recipient T cells and thymic progenitors that had survived. At one year after transplant, newly produced T cells mostly accounted for T-cell counts and diversity. There were reportedly several hundred expanded graft clones from which alpha-beta T cells came about two months after transplant.

Researchers prepared the TCRbeta library using unique molecular identifiers, the study reports. Each CDR3 protein is one row after TCRdb ran MiXCR on the PCR reads. This sample yields 450,000 to 700,000 distinct CDR3 sequences, of which more than 20% are seen a single time; approximately 33% belongs to the top ten. The CDR3 is 16 residues long. Germline V gene sequence: CDR1 DFQATT, CDR2 SNEGSKA (reference sequence). V shed 1 base, J shed 5 bases, and the junction held 8 bases outside the gene matches. This clonotype was counted only a few times. No antigen is known for it. This rearrangement joins TRBV20-1 to TRBJ2-5; TRBD2 aligns across 12 bases. This TCR came from a boy under three years old with Wiskott-Aldrich syndrome, due to receive a stem cell transplant. Sequenced material: PBMCs, taken before TCRalphabeta/CD19-depleted stem cell transplant. CDR3 DNA sequence: TGCAGTGCTAGAGGACTAGCGGGAGCCTATAAGGAGACCCAGTACTTC. Translated, it gives CSARGLAGAYKETQYF.